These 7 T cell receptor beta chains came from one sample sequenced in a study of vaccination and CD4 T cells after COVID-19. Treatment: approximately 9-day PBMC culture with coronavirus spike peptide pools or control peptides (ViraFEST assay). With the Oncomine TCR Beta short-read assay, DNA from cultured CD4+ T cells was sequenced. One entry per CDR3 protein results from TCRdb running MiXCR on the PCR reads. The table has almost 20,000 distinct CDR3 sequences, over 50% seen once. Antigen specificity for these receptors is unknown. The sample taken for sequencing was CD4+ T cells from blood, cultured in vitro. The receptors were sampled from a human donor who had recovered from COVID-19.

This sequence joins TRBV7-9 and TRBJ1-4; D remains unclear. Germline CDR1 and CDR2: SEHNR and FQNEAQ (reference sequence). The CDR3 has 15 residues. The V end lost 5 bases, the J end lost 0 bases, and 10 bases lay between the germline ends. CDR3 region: CASSVEGATNEKLFF. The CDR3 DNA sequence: TGTGCCAGCAGCGTTGAGGGAGCAACTAATGAAAAACTGTTTTTT. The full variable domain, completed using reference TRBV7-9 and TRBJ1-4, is DTGVSQNPRHKITKRGQNVTFRCDPISEHNRLYWYRQTLGQGPEFLTYFQNEAQLEKSRLLSDRFSAERPKGSFSTLEIQRTEQGDSAMYLCASSVEGATNEKLFFGSGTQLSVL.

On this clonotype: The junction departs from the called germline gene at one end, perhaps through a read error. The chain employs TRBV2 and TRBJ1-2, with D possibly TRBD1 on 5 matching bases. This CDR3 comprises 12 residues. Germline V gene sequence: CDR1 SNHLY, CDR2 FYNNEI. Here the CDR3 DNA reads TGTGCCAGCGGTGACAGTAACTATGGCTACACCTTC. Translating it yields CASGDSNYGYTF.

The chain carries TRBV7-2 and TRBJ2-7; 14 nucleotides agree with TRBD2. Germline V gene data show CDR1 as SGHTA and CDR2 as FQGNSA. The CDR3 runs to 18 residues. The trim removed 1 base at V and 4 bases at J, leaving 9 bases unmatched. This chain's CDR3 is CASSLGTSGRRLGYEQYF. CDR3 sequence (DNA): TGTGCCAGCAGCTTAGGGACTAGCGGGAGGAGGCTCGGGTACGAGCAGTACTTC.

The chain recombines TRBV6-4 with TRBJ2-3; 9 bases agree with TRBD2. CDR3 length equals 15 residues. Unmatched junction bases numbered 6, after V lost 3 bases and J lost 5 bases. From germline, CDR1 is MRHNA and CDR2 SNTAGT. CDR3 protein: CASSESGGLGDTQYF. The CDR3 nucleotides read TGTGCCAGCAGTGAGAGCGGGGGGCTCGGAGATACGCAGTATTTT.

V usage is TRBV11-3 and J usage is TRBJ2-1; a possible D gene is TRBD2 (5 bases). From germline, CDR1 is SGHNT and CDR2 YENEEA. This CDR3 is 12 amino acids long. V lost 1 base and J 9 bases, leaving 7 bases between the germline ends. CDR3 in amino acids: CASSLGTSEQFF. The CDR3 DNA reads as TGTGCCAGCAGCTTAGGGACTTCTGAGCAGTTCTTC.

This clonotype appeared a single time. CDR3 DNA sequence: TGCAGTGCTAGAGAAGGGGGCGGGCAGGTCGTCTCCATGAACACTGAAGCTTTCTTT. Encoded protein: CSAREGGGQVVSMNTEAFF. This chain connects TRBV20-1 to TRBJ1-1; 7 bases line up with TRBD1. This CDR3 is built from 19 residues. Trimming cost V 0 bases and J 0 bases; bases outside gene matches: 16. Germline CDR1 DFQATT, CDR2 SNEGSKA (reference sequence).

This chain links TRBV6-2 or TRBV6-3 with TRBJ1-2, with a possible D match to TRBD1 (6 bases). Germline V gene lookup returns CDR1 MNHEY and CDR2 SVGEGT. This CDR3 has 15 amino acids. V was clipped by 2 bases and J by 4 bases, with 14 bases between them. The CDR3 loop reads CASSYLRGAGYGYTF. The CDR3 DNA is TGTGCCAGCAGTTACCTCAGGGGCGCAGGCTATGGCTACACCTTC.